This T cell receptor (beta chain) was captured by sequencing in a study of beta chain bispecific antibodies for T cell cancers. At the level of the study: HPB-ALL carried surface TRBV5-5, while Jurkat carried TRBV12-3.

Findings and caveats of the study: Apart from targeted and closely related genes, other TRBV families appeared unaffected by TRBV-directed bispecific antibodies. Anti-TRBV12 exposure, compared with anti-CD19, reduced the TRBV12-3 proportion of TRBV signal by about 99%. In these mixed samples, most targeted TRBV reads derived from the leukemia cell line.

Either OKT3 anti-CD3 antibody or CD3/CD28 beads expanded T cells from blood mononuclear cells over roughly 3 days. The CDR3 contains 14 residues. Per the germline V gene, CDR1 is SGHRS and CDR2 is YFSETQ. Trimming stripped 2 bases from V and 6 bases from J, with 11 bases between. MiXCR, applied by TCRdb to the 5' RACE reads, yields one record per CDR3 protein. The table lists about 20,000 distinct CDR3 sequences, just over 2% of them singletons. This clonotype was seen many times. Its antigen is undetermined. The specimen comprised healthy donor T cells cultured with leukemia cells, sampled from a culture containing a bispecific antibody targeting TCR Vbeta12. The chain uses TRBV5-1 and TRBJ1-4; D perhaps matches TRBD1 (6 bases). The sequence came from a human donor in good health. Some clones in this sample may be carry-over from other donors' samples. CDR3 protein: CASSFTAGDEKLFF. For the CDR3, the DNA is TGCGCCAGCAGCTTTACGGCAGGGGATGAAAAACTGTTTTTT.